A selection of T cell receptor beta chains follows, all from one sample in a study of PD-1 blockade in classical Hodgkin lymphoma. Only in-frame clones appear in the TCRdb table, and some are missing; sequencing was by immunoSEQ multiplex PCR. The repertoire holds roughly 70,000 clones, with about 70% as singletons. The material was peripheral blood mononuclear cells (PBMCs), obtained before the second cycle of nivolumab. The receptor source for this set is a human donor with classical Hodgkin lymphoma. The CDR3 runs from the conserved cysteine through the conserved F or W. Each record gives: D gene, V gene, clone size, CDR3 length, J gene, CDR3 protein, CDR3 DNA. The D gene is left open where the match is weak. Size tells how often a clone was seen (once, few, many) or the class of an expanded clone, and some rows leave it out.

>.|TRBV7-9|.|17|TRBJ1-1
CASSLAGTTTMNTEAFF
TGTGCCAGCAGCTTAGCAGGGACCACCACTATGAACACTGAAGCTTTCTTT
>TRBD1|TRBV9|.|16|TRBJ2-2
CASSARDRGPTGELFF
TGTGCCAGCAGCGCTCGGGACAGGGGGCCTACCGGGGAGCTGTTTTTT
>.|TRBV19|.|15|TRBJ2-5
CASSIDLHSQETQYF
TGTGCCAGTAGTATAGATCTACACAGCCAAGAGACCCAGTACTTC
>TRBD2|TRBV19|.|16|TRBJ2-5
CASSIGGLAGEETQYF
TGTGCCAGTAGTATAGGCGGACTAGCGGGAGAAGAGACCCAGTACTTC
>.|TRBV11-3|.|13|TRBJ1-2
CASTLRGDYGYTF
TGTGCCAGCACCCTACGGGGGGACTATGGCTACACCTTC
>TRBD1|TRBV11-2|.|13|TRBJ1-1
CASSPGTGMEAFF
TGTGCCAGCAGCCCCGGGACAGGGATGGAAGCTTTCTTT
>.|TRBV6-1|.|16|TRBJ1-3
CASSGQTDFSGNTIYF
TGTGCCAGCAGTGGCCAGACAGATTTCTCTGGAAACACCATATATTTT
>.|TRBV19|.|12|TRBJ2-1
CASSIAGNEQFF
TGTGCCAGTAGTATAGCAGGTAATGAGCAGTTCTTC
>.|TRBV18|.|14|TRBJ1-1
CASSPTGPNTEAFF
TGTGCCAGCTCGCCCACAGGGCCGAACACTGAAGCTTTCTTT
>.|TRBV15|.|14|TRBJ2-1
CATSRRLDDNEQFF
TGTGCCACCAGCAGGCGACTAGACGACAATGAGCAGTTCTTC
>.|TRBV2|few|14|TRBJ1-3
CASSEAGWANTIYF
TGTGCCAGCAGTGAAGCCGGGTGGGCGAACACCATATATTTT
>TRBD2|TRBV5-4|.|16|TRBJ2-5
CASSLGLAGLQETQYF
TGTGCCAGCAGCTTAGGACTAGCGGGCCTCCAAGAGACCCAGTACTTC
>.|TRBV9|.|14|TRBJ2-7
CASSHGPQSYEQYF
TGTGCCAGCAGCCACGGGCCGCAATCCTACGAGCAGTACTTC
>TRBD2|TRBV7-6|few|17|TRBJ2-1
CASSLRPSGSSYNEQFF
TGTGCCAGCAGCTTAAGGCCTAGCGGGAGCTCCTACAATGAGCAGTTCTTC
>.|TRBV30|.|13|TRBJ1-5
CAWSGQINQPQHF
TGTGCCTGGAGTGGACAGATCAATCAGCCCCAGCATTTT
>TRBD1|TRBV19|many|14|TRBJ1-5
CATTPGQGIQPQHF
TGTGCCACGACTCCGGGACAGGGCATTCAGCCCCAGCATTTT
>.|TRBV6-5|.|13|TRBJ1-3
CASRGLSGNTIYF
TGTGCCAGCAGGGGCCTCTCTGGAAACACCATATATTTT
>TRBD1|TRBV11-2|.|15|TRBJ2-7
CASSRGTESSYEQYF
TGTGCCAGCAGCCGAGGGACAGAGAGCTCCTACGAGCAGTACTTC
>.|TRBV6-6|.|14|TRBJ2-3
CASSYAGDTDTQYF
TGTGCCAGCAGTTACGCTGGGGACACAGATACGCAGTATTTT
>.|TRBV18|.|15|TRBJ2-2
CASQISAGNTGELFF
TGTGCCAGCCAAATCAGTGCAGGGAACACCGGGGAGCTGTTTTTT
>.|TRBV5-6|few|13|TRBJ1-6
CASSSTTNSPLHF
TGTGCCAGCAGCTCAACAACCAATTCACCCCTCCACTTT
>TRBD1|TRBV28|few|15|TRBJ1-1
CASSPQGVWNTEAFF
TGTGCCAGCAGTCCACAGGGGGTTTGGAACACTGAAGCTTTCTTT
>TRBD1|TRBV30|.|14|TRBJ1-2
CAWSVRGGGYGYTF
TGTGCCTGGAGTGTTAGAGGGGGCGGCTATGGCTACACCTTC